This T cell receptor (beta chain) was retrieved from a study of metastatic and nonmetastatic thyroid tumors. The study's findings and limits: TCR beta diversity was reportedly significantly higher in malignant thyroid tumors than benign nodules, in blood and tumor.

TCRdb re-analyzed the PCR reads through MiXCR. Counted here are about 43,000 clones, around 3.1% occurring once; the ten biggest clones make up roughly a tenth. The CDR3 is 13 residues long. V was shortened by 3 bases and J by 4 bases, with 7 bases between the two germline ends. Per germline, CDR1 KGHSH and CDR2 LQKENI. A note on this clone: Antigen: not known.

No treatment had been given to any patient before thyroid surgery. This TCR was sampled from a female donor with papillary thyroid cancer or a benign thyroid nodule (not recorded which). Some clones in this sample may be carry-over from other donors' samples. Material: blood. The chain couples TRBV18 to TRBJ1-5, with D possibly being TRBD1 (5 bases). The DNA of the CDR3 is TGTGCCAGCTCACCTGACAGAAATCAGCCCCAGCATTTT. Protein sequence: CASSPDRNQPQHF.